The 15 T cell receptor beta chains given below trace back to one sample, sequenced in a study of cytomegalovirus exposure and HLA in healthy donors. PCR used 60 Vbeta primers and 13 Jbeta primers. Profiling relied on immunoSEQ multiplex PCR, and the TCRdb table lists in-frame clones only, not all of them. The sample carries about 230,000 clones, almost 85% recorded once. The sequenced sample was PBMCs. The receptors were sampled from a woman aged 40 to 49 in good health and CMV-seronegative.

This chain uses TRBV30 with TRBJ2-7; 7 positions agree with TRBD1. V lost 0 bases to trimming and J lost 4 bases; unmatched junction nucleotides: 3. The length of the CDR3 is 13 residues. Germline CDR1 is GTSNPN and CDR2 is SVGIG (reference sequence). The CDR3 spells CAWSVRGFYEQYF. As DNA, the CDR3 is TGTGCCTGGAGTGTCAGGGGGTTTTACGAGCAGTACTTC.

In its sample, this clone was seen once. This rearrangement joins TRBV10-3 to TRBJ1-2; TRBD1 might be the D (5 bases). The germline V and J ends were trimmed by 0 bases and 8 bases, with 13 bases remaining between them. The CDR3 consists of 14 residues. Germline lookup yields CDR1 ENHRY and CDR2 SYGVKD. CDR3 loop: CAISESPGGAGYTF. CDR3 DNA sequence: TGTGCCATCAGTGAGTCGCCGGGGGGAGCGGGCTACACCTTC.

The chain couples TRBV28 to TRBJ2-7; 7 bases align to TRBD1. The CDR3 runs to 15 residues. The ends lost 5 bases at V and 0 bases at J; junction bases unmatched: 7. CDR1 and CDR2 (germline): MDHEN, SYDVKM. This CDR3 reads CASSPPGTASYEQYF. In nucleotides, the CDR3 is TGTGCCAGCAGTCCACCCGGGACAGCCTCCTACGAGCAGTACTTC.

This rearrangement joins TRBV7-9 to TRBJ2-7, with D tentatively TRBD2 (5 bases). The CDR3 contains 13 residues. Trimming pared 8 bases from V and 0 bases from J, leaving 11 bases between. Germline V CDR1 and CDR2: SEHNR, FQNEAQ (reference sequence). This CDR3 is CASEGTHSYEQYF. The CDR3 nucleotides read TGTGCCAGCGAGGGCACACACTCCTACGAGCAGTACTTC.

The rearrangement uses TRBV11-3 and TRBJ2-2, with no clear D. V lost 3 bases and J 0 bases, leaving 5 bases between the germline ends. This CDR3 has 14 amino acids. CDR1 is SGHNT and CDR2 is YENEEA in the germline V gene. The CDR3 DNA sequence: TGTGCCAGCAGCTTGCGCACGAACACCGGGGAGCTGTTTTTT. It yields the protein CASSLRTNTGELFF.

The V gene is TRBV7-2, the J gene TRBJ2-1, with 12 positions matching TRBD2. V dropped 4 bases and J dropped 1; count of bases not matched to a gene: 5. Germline CDR1 is SGHTA and CDR2 is FQGNSA. The CDR3 has 17 residues. The CDR3 DNA reads TGTGCCAGCAGCTCCAGGACTAGCGGGGTTTCCTACAATGAGCAGTTCTTC. It encodes CASSSRTSGVSYNEQFF.

The J gene is TRBJ1-1, the V gene TRBV9; D is unclear. Trimming pared 0 bases from V and 3 bases from J, leaving 15 bases between. This CDR3 comprises 16 residues. Looked up from germline, CDR1 is SGDLS and CDR2 is YYNGEE. Here the CDR3 DNA reads TGTGCCAGCAGCGTAGCTATAGAAACCGTGGACACTGAAGCTTTCTTT. Translating it yields CASSVAIETVDTEAFF.

The V call is TRBV11-2, the J call TRBJ1-1; 9 positions agree with TRBD1. The CDR3 has 14 residues. Losses at the gene ends were 9 bases for V and 6 bases for J; bases not matched to a gene: 11. Looked up from germline, CDR1 is SGHAT and CDR2 is FQNNGV. The DNA for the CDR3 is TGTGCCAGTCTCCAGGACAGGGGATTTCCTGAAGCTTTCTTT. Translated: CASLQDRGFPEAFF.

This clone was recorded only once. The chain carries TRBV5-4 and TRBJ1-3, with D unresolved. Per the germline V gene, CDR1 is SGHNT and CDR2 is YYREEE (reference sequence). Deletions cut 2 bases from V and 4 bases from J, with 7 bases between. The CDR3 loop spans 13 amino acids. The CDR3 region is CASSLGLGNTIYF. The DNA for the CDR3 is TGTGCCAGCAGCTTAGGACTCGGAAACACCATATATTTT. Full variable domain (missing parts from reference TRBV5-4 and TRBJ1-3): ETGVTQSPTHLIKTRGQQVTLRCSSQSGHNTVSWYQQALGQGPQFIFQYYREEENGRGNFPPRFSGLQFPNYSSELNVNALELDDSALYLCASSLGLGNTIYFGEGSWLTVV.

The chain couples TRBV19 to TRBJ2-7; TRBD1 matches at 9 bases. The CDR3 consists of 14 residues. Losses at the gene ends were 6 bases for V and 3 bases for J; bases not matched to a gene: 6. Germline V gene sequence: CDR1 LNHDA, CDR2 SQIVND (reference sequence). CDR3 DNA: TGTGCCAGTAGCCCGGGACAGGGAGGCTACGAGCAGTACTTC. Its translation is CASSPGQGGYEQYF. Together with reference TRBV19 and TRBJ2-7, the CDR3 gives the full variable domain: DGGITQSPKYLFRKEGQNVTLSCEQNLNHDAMYWYRQDPGQGLRLIYYSQIVNDFQKGDIAEGYSVSREKKESFPLTVTSAQKNPTAFYLCASSPGQGGYEQYFGPGTRLTVT.

V usage is TRBV6-5 and J usage is TRBJ2-1, with 9 bases aligning to TRBD2. The ends lost 0 bases at V and 16 bases at J; junction bases unmatched: 7. Germline CDR1 and CDR2: MNHEY and SVGAGI. The CDR3 covers 13 residues. The CDR3 sequence is CASSYSSSGGRFF. The CDR3 coding sequence is TGTGCCAGCAGTTACTCGAGTAGCGGGGGCCGTTTCTTC.

This clone was seen a handful of times. This chain joins TRBV4-3 and TRBJ1-4; D remains ambiguous. Looked up from germline, CDR1 is LGHNA and CDR2 is YSLEER. Trimming removed 6 bases at V and 8 bases at J, with 13 bases between. This CDR3 has 13 amino acids. CDR3 residues: CASSRQRAEKLFF. CDR3 nucleotide sequence: TGCGCCAGCAGTCGGCAGAGGGCAGAAAAACTGTTTTTT.

This clone was counted between two and nine times. V is TRBV6-5 and J is TRBJ2-4; 7 nucleotides match TRBD1. The length of the CDR3 is 14 residues. The germline V gene has CDR1 MNHEY and CDR2 SVGAGI. The V segment lost 7 bases and the J segment 4 bases; nucleotides outside the gene matches: 7. CDR3 in amino acids: CASKTGDGKNIQYF. CDR3 sequence (DNA): TGTGCCAGCAAAACAGGGGATGGAAAAAACATTCAGTACTTC.

The V call is TRBV9, the J call TRBJ2-6; D is unresolved. The CDR3 runs to 15 residues. V was shortened by 3 bases and J by 0 bases, with 7 bases between the two germline ends. Germline CDR1 SGDLS, CDR2 YYNGEE. DNA for the CDR3: TGTGCCAGCAGCGACCGAGGCTCTGGGGCCAACGTCCTGACTTTC. This sequence encodes CASSDRGSGANVLTF. Supplemented by reference TRBV9 and TRBJ2-6, the full variable domain reads DSGVTQTPKHLITATGQRVTLRCSPRSGDLSVYWYQQSLDQGLQFLIQYYNGEERAKGNILERFSAQQFPDLHSELNLSSLELGDSALYFCASSDRGSGANVLTFGAGSRLTVL.

A single count supports this clone. This chain connects TRBV6-5 to TRBJ1-2; maybe TRBD1 (6 bases). The V gene's germline CDR1 is MNHEY and CDR2 SVGAGI. This CDR3 has 14 residues. The germline V and J ends were trimmed by 2 bases and 4 bases, with 11 bases remaining between them. In DNA form, the CDR3 reads TGTGCCAGCAGTTACCAGGGGCTAGGCTATGGCTACACCTTC. It is translated as CASSYQGLGYGYTF.